The 23 T cell receptor beta chains listed next were all sequenced from one sample in a study of T-cell reconstitution after alpha-beta-depleted transplantation in children. Preparing the TCRbeta library involved the use of unique molecular identifiers. TCRdb reprocessed the PCR reads via MiXCR and lists one record per CDR3 protein. The sample holds just over 7,500 distinct CDR3 sequences, over 9.5% seen once. This sample comprised PBMCs, mostly from graft donor cells, obtained 60 days after TCRalphabeta/CD19-depleted stem cell transplant. The origin of the receptors is a patient aged 2-10 years who had a stem cell transplant for inherited bone marrow failure, so the T cells may come from the graft donor.

This clonotype was recorded many times. The chain links TRBV7-2 to TRBJ1-5; D not certain. V was cut by 5 bases and J by 5 bases, with 10 bases left in between. In germline, CDR1 is SGHTA, CDR2 FQGNSA. This CDR3 has 13 residues. The CDR3 loop reads CASSPGSYQPQHF. CDR3 coding DNA: TGTGCCAGCAGCCCCGGGTCCTATCAGCCCCAGCATTTT.

The table lists this clonotype with many counts. This chain connects TRBV20-1 to TRBJ2-2; TRBD2 matches at 7 bases. Germline V gives CDR1 DFQATT, CDR2 SNEGSKA (reference sequence). Trimming cost V 3 bases and J 5 bases; bases outside gene matches: 12. CDR3 length: 16 amino acids. The CDR3: CSASTLSGGGTGELFF. In DNA form, the CDR3 reads TGCAGTGCTAGCACCCTGTCGGGAGGAGGTACCGGGGAGCTGTTTTTT.

This clonotype was seen at least ten times. The chain is built from TRBV20-1 and TRBJ2-3; no clear D. Germline CDR1 is DFQATT and CDR2 is SNEGSKA (reference sequence). The CDR3 consists of 10 residues. V shed 3 bases and J shed 2 bases, with 0 bases lying between them. CDR3 region: CSASTDTQYF. CDR3 DNA: TGCAGTGCTAGCACAGATACGCAGTATTTT.

The sample holds many counts of this clonotype. The chain couples TRBV7-9 to TRBJ2-3; D tentatively reads TRBD1 or TRBD2 (5 bases each). Trimming left V 1 base short and J 4 bases short, with 15 bases between. The CDR3 is made up of 16 amino acids. From germline, CDR1 is SEHNR and CDR2 FQNEAQ (reference sequence). CDR3 amino acids: CASSLVVGTLSDTQYF. In DNA form, the CDR3 reads TGTGCCAGCAGCTTAGTGGTCGGGACCCTATCAGATACGCAGTATTTT.

This clonotype was seen ten or more times. The CDR3 sequence is CASRLDRDGPEAFF. The CDR3 nucleotides are TGTGCCAGCAGACTCGACAGGGATGGACCTGAAGCTTTCTTT. The chain joins TRBV7-3 to TRBJ1-1; 7 bases agree with TRBD1. Unmatched junction bases numbered 10, after V lost 6 bases and J lost 6 bases. From germline, CDR1 is SGHTA and CDR2 FQGTGA. The CDR3 runs to 14 residues.

This clonotype has a count of ten or more. The chain carries TRBV4-2 and TRBJ2-7, with no clear D. CDR3 length equals 14 residues. Germline lookup yields CDR1 LGHNA and CDR2 YNFKEQ. The germline V and J ends were trimmed by 1 base and 6 bases, with 13 bases remaining between them. The CDR3 coding sequence is TGTGCCAGCAGCCAAGGGGTCTTGGAAAGCGAGCAGTACTTC. Amino acid sequence: CASSQGVLESEQYF.

This sequence joins TRBV7-6 and TRBJ2-5; no clear D. Looked up from germline, CDR1 is SGHVS and CDR2 is FNYEAQ. V lost 1 base to trimming and J lost 2 bases, with 5 bases between them. The CDR3 has 13 residues. This CDR3 reads CASSLGVQETQYF. As DNA, the CDR3 is TGTGCCAGCAGCTTAGGTGTACAAGAGACCCAGTACTTC.

Many counts were recorded for this clonotype. This chain uses TRBV30 with TRBJ1-6; a possible D gene is TRBD1 (6 bases). The CDR3 has 15 residues. V was shortened by 5 bases and J by 8 bases, with 19 bases between the two germline ends. CDR1 is GTSNPN, CDR2 SVGIG, per germline (reference sequence). The CDR3 DNA sequence: TGTGCCTGGGCCGGGGCCGGAAGGGGGGATTCACCCCTCCACTTT. This encodes CAWAGAGRGDSPLHF.

This clonotype was detected many times. This chain uses TRBV20-1 with TRBJ2-7; 7 positions match TRBD1. Germline lookup yields CDR1 DFQATT and CDR2 SNEGSKA (reference sequence). The CDR3 contains 12 residues. CDR3 in amino acids: CSWGQPHYEQYF. In nucleotides, the CDR3 is TGCAGCTGGGGACAGCCTCACTACGAGCAGTACTTC.

This clonotype was observed many times. The V call is TRBV5-1, the J call TRBJ2-1, with TRBD2 matching 7 bases. CDR1 and CDR2 from the germline V gene are SGHRS and YFSETQ. Trimming at V came to 1 base and at J to 3 bases, leaving 1 base not matched to a gene. The CDR3 consists of 14 residues. The DNA of the CDR3 is TGCGCCAGCAGCTTGAGCGGGAACTACAATGAGCAGTTCTTC. It specifies CASSLSGNYNEQFF. Drawing the rest from reference TRBV5-1 and TRBJ2-1, the complete variable domain is KAGVTQTPRYLIKTRGQQVTLSCSPISGHRSVSWYQQTPGQGLQFLFEYFSETQRNKGNFPGRFSGRQFSNSRSEMNVSTLELGDSALYLCASSLSGNYNEQFFGPGTRLTVL.

This clonotype came up many times. The chain has TRBV6-5 and TRBJ2-7; a possible D gene is TRBD1 (6 bases). The CDR3 consists of 13 residues. The germline V and J ends were trimmed by 0 bases and 8 bases, with 11 bases remaining between them. Germline CDR1 and CDR2: MNHEY and SVGAGI. This chain's CDR3 is CASSYSWTDKQYF. DNA of the CDR3: TGTGCCAGCAGTTACTCGTGGACAGATAAGCAGTACTTC.

This clonotype came up many times. Relative to the germline gene, one junction end is altered; a read error may explain this. This chain joins TRBV7-2 and TRBJ2-5; a possible D gene is TRBD2 (5 bases). CDR1 and CDR2 (germline): SGHTA, FQGNSA. The CDR3 contains 15 residues. The CDR3 protein is CASSLVRASLEAQYF. The CDR3 DNA follows: TGTGCCAGCAGCTTAGTACGGGCTAGCCTAGAGGCCCAGTACTTC.

This clonotype is medium-sized in the sample. The CDR3 coding sequence is TGCGCCAGCAGCTTGTTACCGGGGTCGAAGGAGACCCAGTACTTC. Its protein product is CASSLLPGSKETQYF. V gene TRBV5-1 combines with J gene TRBJ2-5; D possibly corresponds to TRBD2 (5 bases). Germline lookup yields CDR1 SGHRS and CDR2 YFSETQ. This CDR3 spans 15 amino acids. The V end lost 1 base, the J end lost 5 bases, and 15 bases lay between the germline ends.

This clonotype was detected many times. This chain uses TRBV13 with TRBJ2-7; 7 nucleotides align to TRBD2. With 5 bases clipped from V and 7 bases from J, the junction kept 23 bases outside the gene matches. Germline assignment: CDR1 PRHDT and CDR2 FYEKMQ (reference sequence). The CDR3 sequence is 18 residues long. CDR3 region: CASSRLWASGGGPGEQYF. The CDR3 nucleotides are TGTGCCAGCAGCCGACTTTGGGCATCCGGGGGAGGGCCCGGGGAGCAGTACTTC.

This clonotype was seen repeatedly, ten times or more. The genes are TRBV20-1 and TRBJ1-3; D might be TRBD1 (6 bases). Germline CDR1 DFQATT, CDR2 SNEGSKA (reference sequence). The CDR3 spans 15 residues. Trimming removed 6 bases from V and 2 bases from J, with 17 bases in between. CDR3 amino acids: CSAYSTGWAGNTIYF. DNA of the CDR3: TGCAGTGCCTACTCTACAGGGTGGGCTGGAAACACCATATATTTT.

This clonotype has ten or more counts. The chain uses TRBV18 and TRBJ2-5, with 13 bases fitting TRBD2. Germline trimming cut 3 bases from V and 5 bases from J; bases unmatched to any gene: 3. Per the germline V gene, CDR1 is KGHSH and CDR2 is LQKENI. The CDR3 spans 15 residues. CDR3 in amino acids: CASSPGLAGRETQYF. Written as DNA, the CDR3 is TGTGCCAGCTCACCGGGACTAGCGGGAAGGGAGACCCAGTACTTC.

This clonotype was picked up one time. This chain links TRBV19 with TRBJ1-2; D uncertain. Germline-derived CDR1 and CDR2 are LNHDA and SQIVND (reference sequence). Trimming removed 7 bases from V and 2 bases from J, with 11 bases in between. The CDR3 extends over 13 amino acids. This CDR3 reads CASTLTLNYGYTF. The CDR3 region has the DNA TGTGCCAGTACCCTCACCCTAAACTATGGCTACACCTTC.

This clonotype was seen at least ten times. The V and J genes are TRBV5-1 and TRBJ1-1; D is ambiguous. The V gene lost 0 bases and the J gene lost 1 base, with 10 bases spanning the gap. The CDR3 loop spans 15 amino acids. Per the germline V gene, CDR1 is SGHRS and CDR2 is YFSETQ. The chain's CDR3 is CASSLAGKTNTEAFF. In nucleotides, the CDR3 is TGCGCCAGCAGCTTGGCCGGGAAAACGAACACTGAAGCTTTCTTT.

This clonotype was seen many times. The V gene is TRBV4-1, the J gene TRBJ2-1, with a tentative D call TRBD2 (5 bases). The CDR3 totals 15 residues. The V end was cut by 8 bases, the J end by 0 bases, with 14 bases between. In germline, CDR1 is MGHRA, CDR2 YSYEKL. CDR3 sequence reads: CASRVWTVSYNEQFF. The CDR3 DNA follows: TGCGCCAGCCGGGTTTGGACTGTCTCCTACAATGAGCAGTTCTTC.

This clonotype was found many times. The chain combines TRBV11-1 with TRBJ1-4; TRBD1 aligns across 7 bases. CDR1 SGHAT and CDR2 FQDESV come from the germline V gene (reference sequence). V gave up 5 bases and J gave up 4 bases; unmatched junction bases: 16. The CDR3 contains 18 residues. CDR3 sequence: CASSHGGTGQISNEKLFF. The CDR3 nucleotides are TGTGCCAGCAGCCACGGCGGGACGGGACAGATAAGTAATGAAAAACTGTTTTTT.

In its sample, this clonotype was seen many times. This CDR3 is CASSQVGGETQYF. In DNA form, the CDR3 reads TGTGCCAGCAGCCAAGTAGGGGGAGAGACCCAGTACTTC. The V gene is TRBV4-2, the J gene TRBJ2-5; D may be TRBD1 (6 bases). V lost 1 base to trimming and J lost 4 bases, with 7 bases between them. Germline loops: CDR1 LGHNA, CDR2 YNFKEQ. The length of the CDR3 is 13 residues.

This clonotype has ten or more counts. The chain links TRBV7-2 to TRBJ1-5, with TRBD1 as a possible D gene (6 bases). Trimming stripped 4 bases from V and 6 bases from J, with 13 bases between. The CDR3 has 14 residues. Looked up from germline, CDR1 is SGHTA and CDR2 is FQGNSA. The CDR3 region is CASSSYRAAQPQHF. The CDR3 nucleotides read TGTGCCAGCAGCTCCTACAGGGCGGCTCAGCCCCAGCATTTT.

This clonotype showed up many times. This chain joins TRBV7-9 and TRBJ2-3, with D possibly matching TRBD1 (5 bases). V lost 8 bases, J lost 4 bases, and 10 bases lay in between. Germline-derived CDR1 and CDR2 are SEHNR and FQNEAQ (reference sequence). This CDR3 has 12 residues. In DNA, the CDR3 is TGTGCCAGCGACTTAGGGGCAGATACGCAGTATTTT. It specifies CASDLGADTQYF.